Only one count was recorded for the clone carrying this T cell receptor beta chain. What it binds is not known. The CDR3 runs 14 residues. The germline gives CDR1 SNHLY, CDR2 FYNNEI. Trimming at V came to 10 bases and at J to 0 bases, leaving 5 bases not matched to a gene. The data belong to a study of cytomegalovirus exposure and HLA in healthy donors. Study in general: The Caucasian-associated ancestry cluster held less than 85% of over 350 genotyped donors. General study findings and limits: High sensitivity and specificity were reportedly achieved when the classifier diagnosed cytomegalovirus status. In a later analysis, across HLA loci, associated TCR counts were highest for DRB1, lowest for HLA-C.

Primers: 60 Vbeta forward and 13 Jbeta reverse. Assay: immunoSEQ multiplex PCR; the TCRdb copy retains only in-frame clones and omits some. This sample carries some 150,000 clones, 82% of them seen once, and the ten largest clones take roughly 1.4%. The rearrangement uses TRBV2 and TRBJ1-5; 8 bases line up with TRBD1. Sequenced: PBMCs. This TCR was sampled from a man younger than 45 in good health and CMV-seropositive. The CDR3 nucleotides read TGTGCCACCAACGACAGGGGTAGCAATCAGCCCCAGCATTTT. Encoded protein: CATNDRGSNQPQHF.